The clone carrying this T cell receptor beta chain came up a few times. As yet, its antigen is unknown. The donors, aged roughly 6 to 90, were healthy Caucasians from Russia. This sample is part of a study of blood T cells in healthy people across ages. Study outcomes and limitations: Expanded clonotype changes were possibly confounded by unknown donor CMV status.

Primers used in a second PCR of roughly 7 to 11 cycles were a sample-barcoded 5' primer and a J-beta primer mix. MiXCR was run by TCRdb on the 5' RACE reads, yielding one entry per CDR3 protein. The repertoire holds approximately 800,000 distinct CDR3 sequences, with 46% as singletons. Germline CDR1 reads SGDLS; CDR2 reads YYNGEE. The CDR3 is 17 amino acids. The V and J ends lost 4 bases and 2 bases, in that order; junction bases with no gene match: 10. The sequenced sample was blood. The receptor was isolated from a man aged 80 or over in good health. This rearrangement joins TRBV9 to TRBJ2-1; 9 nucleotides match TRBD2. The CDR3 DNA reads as TGTGCCAGCAGCTCCCGGACTAGCGCCACTCCCTACAATGAGCAGTTCTTC. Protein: CASSSRTSATPYNEQFF. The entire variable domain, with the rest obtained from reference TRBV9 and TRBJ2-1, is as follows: DSGVTQTPKHLITATGQRVTLRCSPRSGDLSVYWYQQSLDQGLQFLIQYYNGEERAKGNILERFSAQQFPDLHSELNLSSLELGDSALYFCASSSRTSATPYNEQFFGPGTRLTVL.